The 5 T cell receptor beta chains below were found in one sample sequenced in a study of T-cell memory formation after mild COVID-19. TCRdb ran MiXCR on the 5' RACE reads and lists one entry per CDR3 protein. The sample lists hundreds of thousands of distinct CDR3 sequences, approximately 29% occurring once. The sequencing input was PBMCs or a T cell subset sorted from them (not recorded which). These receptors originate from an adult woman who had mild COVID-19 (a few samples of this study predate the infection). Cell type and time point are not known.

The CDR3 DNA reads as TGTGCCAGCAGCTTCATAGCGGGAGGTATCACAGATACGCAGTATTTT. It codes for CASSFIAGGITDTQYF. This sequence joins TRBV11-3 and TRBJ2-3; 10 bases are a match to TRBD2. CDR1 SGHNT and CDR2 YENEEA come from the germline V gene. This CDR3 is 16 amino acids long. Unmatched junction bases numbered 5, after V lost 3 bases and J lost 2 bases.

This clonotype was counted between two and nine times. This chain joins TRBV7-8 and TRBJ2-3; 12 bases line up with TRBD2. Germline CDR1 is SGHVS and CDR2 is FQNEAQ. The CDR3 is 17 residues long. V was pared by 1 base and J by 0 bases, with 2 bases of the junction left unmatched. CDR3 amino acids: CASSLGTSGASTDTQYF. CDR3 DNA: TGTGCCAGCAGCTTAGGGACTAGCGGGGCAAGCACAGATACGCAGTATTTT.

J is TRBJ2-1 and V is TRBV29-1; no clear D. Germline V gene lookup returns CDR1 SQVTM and CDR2 ANQGSEA. V was shortened by 3 bases and J by 9 bases, with 9 bases between the two germline ends. This CDR3 is 11 amino acids long. The CDR3 spells CSVELYGEQFF. CDR3 coding DNA: TGCAGCGTTGAGCTATATGGTGAGCAGTTCTTC.

The chain has TRBV3-1 and TRBJ1-1; D is undetermined. V was shortened by 4 bases and J by 1 base, with 10 bases between the two germline ends. CDR3 length: 14 residues. Germline V gene sequence: CDR1 LGHDT, CDR2 YNNKEL (reference sequence). The CDR3 DNA follows: TGTGCCAGCAGCCTTAGACGGACGAACACTGAAGCTTTCTTT. The encoded protein is CASSLRRTNTEAFF.

The gene calls are TRBV24-1 and TRBJ2-1; tentatively, D is TRBD2 (6 bases). The ends were cut back, 6 bases at V and 0 bases at J, with 17 bases in the middle. Germline CDR1 and CDR2: KGHDR and SFDVKD. CDR3 size: 17 residues. Here the CDR3 DNA reads TGTGCCACCAGTCGGGAGATTGGGAGCAGCTCCTACAATGAGCAGTTCTTC. It is translated as CATSREIGSSSYNEQFF.